What follows is one TCR beta chain and its context. The record originates from a study of TIL therapy for anti-PD-1-resistant metastatic lung cancer. Study in general: Median patient age was around 50, ranging about 35-80 years.

This was the immunoSEQ v3 assay. Clones were sequenced by immunoSEQ multiplex PCR, and TCRdb holds only the in-frame ones, with some missing. The sample has 54,000 or so clones, around 87% seen once. Looked up from germline, CDR1 is SGHNT and CDR2 is YYREEE (reference sequence). The CDR3 contains 15 residues. Trimming shortened V by 1 base and J by 0 bases, and 5 bases separated the two germline ends. Time point given: pre-treatment sample, taken before nivolumab and TIL therapy. Enrollment ran from 2017 to early 2020. The material sequenced was blood, taken at baseline. This TCR came from a person aged 25-79 years with non-small cell lung cancer. The V and J genes are TRBV5-4 and TRBJ2-6; D is uncertain. This chain's CDR3 is CASSLTSSGANVLTF. CDR3 in DNA: TGTGCCAGCAGCTTGACCAGCTCTGGGGCCAACGTCCTGACTTTC.